One and the same sample provided the 9 T cell receptor beta chains below, sequenced in a study of cytomegalovirus exposure and HLA in healthy donors. This PCR relied on a set of 60 Vbeta primers and 13 Jbeta primers. Clones were read by immunoSEQ multiplex PCR, and TCRdb kept only the in-frame ones, dropping some. Of 210,000 or so clones in the sample, around 73% were seen once. Sequencing used PBMCs. The receptors were sampled from a woman under 40 in good health and CMV-seropositive.

This chain links TRBV10-3 with TRBJ2-7; tentative D call: TRBD2 (5 bases). This CDR3 comprises 12 residues. The V end was cut by 11 bases, the J end by 0 bases, with 11 bases between. Germline V gene data show CDR1 as ENHRY and CDR2 as SYGVKD. The DNA of the CDR3 is TGTGCCCCCGGGAACTACTCCTACGAGCAGTACTTC. It encodes CAPGNYSYEQYF.

The rearrangement joins TRBV7-3 to TRBJ2-3; the match to TRBD2 covers 13 bases. The CDR3 loop spans 19 amino acids. CDR1 and CDR2 from the germline V gene are SGHTA and FQGTGA. Trimming at V came to 6 bases and at J to 2 bases, leaving 14 bases not matched to a gene. The CDR3 region is CASSQIARTSGGYTDTQYF. The CDR3, as DNA: TGTGCCAGCAGTCAAATCGCCCGGACTAGCGGGGGATACACAGATACGCAGTATTTT.

The chain carries TRBV6-6 and TRBJ1-2; no reliable D call. The CDR3 is 11 amino acids. Germline CDR1 and CDR2: MNHNY and SVGAGI (reference sequence). Between the trimmed V and J ends, which lost 6 bases and 8 bases, there was a span of 10 bases. The CDR3 is CASSRLGGYTF. CDR3 nucleotide sequence: TGTGCCAGCAGCAGACTAGGGGGCTACACCTTC.

The chain links TRBV29-1 to TRBJ2-5, with TRBD1 as a possible D gene (7 bases). Trimming pared 2 bases from V and 5 bases from J, leaving 15 bases between. The CDR3 has 14 amino acids. CDR1 is SQVTM, CDR2 ANQGSEA, per germline. CDR3 sequence reads: CSVERQGGAETQYF. CDR3 DNA: TGCAGCGTTGAAAGACAGGGAGGCGCGGAGACCCAGTACTTC.

The rearrangement links TRBV29-1 to TRBJ2-5, with 11 bases identical to TRBD2. The CDR3 contains 15 residues. Germline V gene lookup returns CDR1 SQVTM and CDR2 ANQGSEA. Trimming removed 4 bases from V and 4 bases from J; junction bases left unmatched: 8. The CDR3 DNA sequence: TGCAGCGTTGGGGGACTAGCGGCGGGGGGAGAGACCCAGTACTTC. Translated, it gives CSVGGLAAGGETQYF.

This clone has only one observation. The chain joins TRBV6-1 to TRBJ2-7; D unresolved. This CDR3 comprises 11 residues. V gave up 7 bases and J gave up 1 base, with 5 bases separating them. Germline CDR1 and CDR2: MNHNS and SASEGT. The CDR3 sequence: CASINSYEQYF. In DNA, the CDR3 is TGTGCCAGCATTAATTCCTACGAGCAGTACTTC.

This chain uses TRBV10-3 with TRBJ1-3, with D maybe TRBD1 (6 bases). Trimming removed 5 bases from V and 2 bases from J, with 13 bases in between. CDR1 and CDR2 from the germline V gene are ENHRY and SYGVKD. This CDR3 is built from 15 residues. The CDR3 reads CAISPTGGAGNTIYF. The CDR3 DNA is TGTGCCATCAGTCCGACAGGAGGAGCTGGAAACACCATATATTTT.

This clone has just one count. The chain links TRBV9 to TRBJ1-1; TRBD1 matches 7 bases. Trimming cost V 2 bases and J 8 bases; bases outside gene matches: 6. The CDR3 sequence is 13 residues long. Per the germline V gene, CDR1 is SGDLS and CDR2 is YYNGEE. The CDR3 DNA sequence: TGTGCCAGCAGCGTTACAGGGGCGGAGGAAGCTTTCTTT. Encoded protein: CASSVTGAEEAFF.

The V call is TRBV5-6, the J call TRBJ1-2; 9 nucleotides agree with TRBD1. The CDR3 extends over 14 amino acids. Per the germline V gene, CDR1 is SGHDT and CDR2 is YYEEEE. The J segment lost 8 bases and the V segment lost 5 bases, leaving 10 bases of the junction unmatched. The CDR3 loop reads CASRGNGQGLGYTF. The CDR3 DNA is TGTGCCAGCAGGGGAAACGGACAGGGGCTGGGCTACACCTTC.